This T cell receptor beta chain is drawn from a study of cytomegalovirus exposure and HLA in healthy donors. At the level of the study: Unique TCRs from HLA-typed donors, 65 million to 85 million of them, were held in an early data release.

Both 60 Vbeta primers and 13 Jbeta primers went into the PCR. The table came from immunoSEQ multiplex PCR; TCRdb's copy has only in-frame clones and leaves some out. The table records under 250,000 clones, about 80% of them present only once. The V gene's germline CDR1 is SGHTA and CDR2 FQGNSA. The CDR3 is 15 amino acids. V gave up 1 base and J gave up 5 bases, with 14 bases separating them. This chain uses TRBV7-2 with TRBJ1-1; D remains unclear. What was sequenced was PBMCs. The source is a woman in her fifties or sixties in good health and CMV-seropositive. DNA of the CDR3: TGTGCCAGCAGCTTAGAGTCCAGGCCGGGAACTGAAGCTTTCTTT. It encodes CASSLESRPGTEAFF.